This T cell receptor (beta chain) was found in a study of blood T cells in healthy people across ages. The study's findings and limits: Unsorted PBMCs blocked a conclusive comparison of naive and antigen-experienced cells.

A second roughly 7 to 12 cycle PCR used barcoded and J-beta primers. One entry per CDR3 protein results from TCRdb running MiXCR on the 5' RACE reads. Of around 1,700,000 distinct CDR3 sequences in the sample, roughly 27% were seen once. A word on this clonotype: Its antigen is not known.

The V and J ends lost 9 bases and 2 bases respectively, with 13 bases between them. The CDR3 extends over 13 amino acids. The rearrangement joins TRBV12-3 or TRBV12-4 to TRBJ1-2, with D unresolved. The sample consisted of blood. The source of this sequence is a young woman in good health. Here the CDR3 reads CARDGGSNYGYTF. The CDR3 nucleotides read TGTGCCAGGGACGGAGGATCGAACTATGGCTACACCTTC.